Each of the 27 T cell receptor beta chains below was sequenced from the same sample in a study of cytomegalovirus exposure and HLA in healthy donors. The PCR contained 60 Vbeta and 13 Jbeta primers. Assay: immunoSEQ multiplex PCR; the TCRdb copy retains only in-frame clones and omits some. In the table there are over 150,000 clones, about 86% of which are singletons. Sequencing used PBMCs. The receptors were gathered from a woman aged 30 to 39 in good health and CMV-seronegative.

This clone was detected only a few times. The chain has TRBV27 and TRBJ2-3; 10 positions match TRBD2. J was trimmed by 1 base and V by 3 bases; bases with no gene match: 4. The CDR3 totals 16 residues. The germline V gene encodes CDR1 MNHEY and CDR2 SMNVEV (reference sequence). The CDR3 nucleotides read TGTGCCAGCAGTTTTATAGCGGGGGGCCGCACAGATACGCAGTATTTT. The encoded protein is CASSFIAGGRTDTQYF.

The genes are TRBV7-9 and TRBJ2-7, with D possibly being TRBD2 (6 bases). Deletions cut 4 bases from V and 3 bases from J, with 16 bases between. The CDR3 is made up of 15 amino acids. The germline V gene encodes CDR1 SEHNR and CDR2 FQNEAQ (reference sequence). The CDR3: CASSSGRISHYEQYF. The CDR3 DNA sequence: TGTGCCAGCAGCTCAGGGAGGATATCCCACTACGAGCAGTACTTC.

The chain couples TRBV2 to TRBJ1-1, with D unresolved. The ends were cut back, 1 base at V and 3 bases at J, with 12 bases in the middle. Looked up from germline, CDR1 is SNHLY and CDR2 is FYNNEI. CDR3 length: 15 amino acids. CDR3 protein: CASSEGSGGDTEAFF. In DNA form, the CDR3 reads TGTGCCAGCAGTGAAGGCTCAGGTGGCGACACTGAAGCTTTCTTT.

The chain joins TRBV2 to TRBJ1-4; D ambiguous. CDR1 SNHLY and CDR2 FYNNEI come from the germline V gene. This CDR3 spans 13 amino acids. The ends were cut back, 6 bases at V and 4 bases at J, with 9 bases in the middle. The CDR3 region is CASRPAVNEKLFF. CDR3 DNA sequence: TGTGCCAGCAGGCCCGCAGTTAATGAAAAACTGTTTTTT.

The J gene is TRBJ2-7, the V gene TRBV6-1; 7 bases agree with TRBD1. The junction had 11 bases not matched to a gene; V was cut back by 7 bases and J by 5 bases. The CDR3 contains 14 residues. Germline CDR1 and CDR2: MNHNS and SASEGT. The CDR3 sequence: CASTQNRGVDEQYF. Here the CDR3 DNA reads TGTGCCAGCACCCAAAACAGGGGTGTAGACGAGCAGTACTTC.

The CDR3 sequence: CASSFSGGTQETQYF. The CDR3 nucleotides read TGCGCCAGCAGCTTTAGCGGGGGGACTCAAGAGACCCAGTACTTC. The rearrangement joins TRBV5-1 to TRBJ2-5; TRBD2 matches 10 bases. The CDR3 contains 15 residues. V lost 2 bases, J lost 2 bases, and 3 bases stayed unmatched. Germline V gene sequence: CDR1 SGHRS, CDR2 YFSETQ. The variable domain in full, completed from reference TRBV5-1 and TRBJ2-5, reads KAGVTQTPRYLIKTRGQQVTLSCSPISGHRSVSWYQQTPGQGLQFLFEYFSETQRNKGNFPGRFSGRQFSNSRSEMNVSTLELGDSALYLCASSFSGGTQETQYFGPGTRLLVL.

The genes are TRBV29-1 and TRBJ2-7; 8 nucleotides align to TRBD2. Germline loops: CDR1 SQVTM, CDR2 ANQGSEA. J was trimmed by 2 bases and V by 6 bases; bases with no gene match: 6. CDR3 size: 13 residues. CDR3 nucleotides: TGCAGCGTCTCCGGGGGGGCCACCTACGAGCAGTACTTC. Translating it yields CSVSGGATYEQYF.

The chain employs TRBV27 and TRBJ1-2, with unresolved D. The CDR3 spans 14 residues. Looked up from germline, CDR1 is MNHEY and CDR2 is SMNVEV (reference sequence). V was shortened by 4 bases and J by 6 bases, with 15 bases between the two germline ends. The CDR3, as DNA: TGTGCCAGCAGTTCCATCCCAGAATTTGATGGCTACACCTTC. Translated: CASSSIPEFDGYTF.

The CDR3 coding sequence is TGTGCCAGCAGCGATTCGAATGAGCAGTTCTTC. This gives the protein CASSDSNEQFF. V usage is TRBV9 and J usage is TRBJ2-1; D call uncertain. Trimming took 3 bases from V and 7 from J, leaving 5 bases between them. Germline CDR1 and CDR2: SGDLS and YYNGEE. This CDR3 has 11 amino acids.

This chain connects TRBV28 to TRBJ1-1, with a possible D match to TRBD1 (5 bases). Germline CDR1 MDHEN, CDR2 SYDVKM. Trimming shortened V by 3 bases and J by 1 base, and 21 bases separated the two germline ends. The length of the CDR3 is 18 residues. The CDR3 is CASSLGGGWDSWNTEAFF. The CDR3 region has the DNA TGTGCCAGCAGTTTGGGCGGTGGATGGGACTCCTGGAACACTGAAGCTTTCTTT.

V is TRBV9 and J is TRBJ2-1, with 7 bases lining up with TRBD2. Germline loops: CDR1 SGDLS, CDR2 YYNGEE. There are 14 residues in the CDR3. V lost 1 base, J lost 9 bases, and 7 bases stayed unmatched. DNA of the CDR3: TGTGCCAGCAGCGTAAAGGTAGCGGGCTCTGAGCAGTTCTTC. Protein product: CASSVKVAGSEQFF.

The V and J genes are TRBV11-3 and TRBJ1-1; D unclear. The CDR3 has 13 amino acids. Trimming shortened V by 2 bases and J by 1 base, and 5 bases separated the two germline ends. The V gene's germline CDR1 is SGHNT and CDR2 YENEEA. This CDR3 reads CASSLSQNTEAFF. The CDR3 bases are TGTGCCAGCAGCTTAAGCCAGAACACTGAAGCTTTCTTT. Filled out from reference TRBV11-3 and TRBJ1-1, the complete variable domain reads EAGVVQSPRYKIIEKKQPVAFWCNPISGHNTLYWYLQNLGQGPELLIRYENEEAVDDSQLPKDRFSAERLKGVDSTLKIQPAELGDSAVYLCASSLSQNTEAFFGQGTRLTVV.

The chain joins TRBV19 to TRBJ2-1; perhaps TRBD1 as D (5 bases). The CDR3 has 14 residues. V gave up 3 bases and J gave up 3 bases, with 9 bases separating them. CDR1 is LNHDA, CDR2 SQIVND, per germline (reference sequence). This chain's CDR3 is CASSISQGYNEQFF. CDR3 sequence (DNA): TGTGCCAGTAGTATTTCCCAGGGCTACAATGAGCAGTTCTTC.

The chain carries TRBV13 and TRBJ1-1; D is undetermined. CDR1 and CDR2 from the germline V gene are PRHDT and FYEKMQ (reference sequence). The V end lost 5 bases, the J end lost 5 bases, and 21 bases lay between the germline ends. The CDR3 is 16 amino acids. The CDR3 DNA is TGTGCCAGCAGCCCCCCGCTCCGGGGTATTAGGACTGAAGCTTTCTTT. It translates to CASSPPLRGIRTEAFF.

The chain is built from TRBV19 and TRBJ1-1; no clear D gene. Germline V CDR1 and CDR2: LNHDA, SQIVND (reference sequence). Trimming took 3 bases from V and 11 from J, leaving 10 bases between them. The CDR3 spans 11 residues. As DNA, the CDR3 is TGTGCCAGTAGTATTGGGCCCAAGGCTTTCTTT. Encoded protein: CASSIGPKAFF.

V is TRBV21-1 and J is TRBJ1-2; whether TRBD1, the table's D call, matches the DNA was not checked. TRBV21-1 is a listed pseudogene. The CDR3 covers 16 residues. CDR3 nucleotides: TGTGCCAGCAGCAAAGACCAGGGGGCGAATCTAGGTGGCTACACCTTC. Residues: CASSKDQGANLGGYTF.

The chain couples TRBV11-2 to TRBJ2-1; D is unclear. The V end was cut by 3 bases, the J end by 7 bases, with 4 bases between. There are 11 residues in the CDR3. The germline gives CDR1 SGHAT, CDR2 FQNNGV. In DNA, the CDR3 is TGTGCCAGCAGCTTTCAGAATGAGCAGTTCTTC. Translation gives CASSFQNEQFF.

This chain links TRBV9 with TRBJ2-7; TRBD2 is a possible D gene (6 bases). V lost 4 bases to trimming and J lost 0 bases, with 11 bases between them. CDR3 length equals 14 residues. Germline-derived CDR1 and CDR2 are SGDLS and YYNGEE. CDR3 bases: TGTGCCAGCAGCCACGGGGGAAGCTCCTACGAGCAGTACTTC. It is translated as CASSHGGSSYEQYF. Drawing the rest from reference TRBV9 and TRBJ2-7, the complete variable domain is DSGVTQTPKHLITATGQRVTLRCSPRSGDLSVYWYQQSLDQGLQFLIQYYNGEERAKGNILERFSAQQFPDLHSELNLSSLELGDSALYFCASSHGGSSYEQYFGPGTRLTVT.

This clone was seen once. The genes are TRBV6-5 and TRBJ2-7, with 8 positions matching TRBD2. The CDR3 is 14 residues long. With 7 bases clipped from V and 5 bases from J, the junction kept 10 bases outside the gene matches. Germline CDR1 MNHEY, CDR2 SVGAGI. The chain's CDR3 is CASTGGTPPHEQYF. As DNA, the CDR3 is TGTGCCAGCACGGGGGGGACACCGCCTCACGAGCAGTACTTC.

The V and J genes are TRBV7-9 and TRBJ2-1, with TRBD2 matching over 10 bases. V was clipped by 7 bases and J by 10 bases; unmatched bases: 13. The CDR3 loop spans 15 amino acids. Germline values: CDR1 SEHNR, CDR2 FQNEAQ (reference sequence). Written as DNA, the CDR3 is TGTGCCAGCACCCCCGGGCTAGCGGGAGCCCACGAGCAGTTCTTC. It is translated as CASTPGLAGAHEQFF. The full variable domain, its missing parts supplied by reference TRBV7-9 and TRBJ2-1, is DTGVSQNPRHKITKRGQNVTFRCDPISEHNRLYWYRQTLGQGPEFLTYFQNEAQLEKSRLLSDRFSAERPKGSFSTLEIQRTEQGDSAMYLCASTPGLAGAHEQFFGPGTRLTVL.

The chain links TRBV12-5 to TRBJ2-3; D is ambiguous. Germline V CDR1 and CDR2: LGHNT, FRNRAP. V lost 2 bases, J lost 4 bases, and 7 bases lay in between. The CDR3 totals 13 residues. CDR3 nucleotide sequence: TGTGCTAGTGGTTTGACGGAGTCAGATACGCAGTATTTT. It encodes CASGLTESDTQYF.

The chain is built from TRBV7-2 and TRBJ2-3, with 9 bases fitting TRBD2. Per germline, CDR1 SGHTA and CDR2 FQGNSA. Trimming took 6 bases from V and 5 from J; bases not matched to a gene: 15. CDR3 size: 17 residues. The CDR3 DNA sequence: TGTGCCAGCAGTCCAAAGTTTGGCGGGGGGGAGGGAGATACGCAGTATTTT. Protein product: CASSPKFGGGEGDTQYF. Filled out from reference TRBV7-2 and TRBJ2-3, the complete variable domain reads GAGVSQSPSNKVTEKGKDVELRCDPISGHTALYWYRQSLGQGLEFLIYFQGNSAPDKSGLPSDRFSAERTGGSVSTLTIQRTQQEDSAVYLCASSPKFGGGEGDTQYFGPGTRLTVL.

The chain carries TRBV7-9 and TRBJ1-2; 8 bases match TRBD1. Unmatched junction bases numbered 13, after V lost 5 bases and J lost 2 bases. The CDR3 length is 17 residues. Germline-derived CDR1 and CDR2 are SEHNR and FQNEAQ (reference sequence). The CDR3 loop reads CASSHGPVAGGNYGYTF. In DNA, the CDR3 is TGTGCCAGCAGCCACGGGCCAGTGGCAGGGGGCAACTATGGCTACACCTTC.

As to this clone: Other nucleotide sequences from this sample produce the same CDR3. The chain couples TRBV27 to TRBJ2-1; a possible D gene is TRBD1 (6 bases). The CDR3 has 16 amino acids. The germline V and J ends were trimmed by 0 bases and 2 bases, with 11 bases remaining between them. Germline CDR1 is MNHEY and CDR2 is SMNVEV (reference sequence). CDR3 DNA: TGTGCCAGCAGTTTATCCATCCAGGGGCCCTACAATGAGCAGTTCTTC. Translating it yields CASSLSIQGPYNEQFF.

This clone was counted only a few times. The chain couples TRBV7-8 to TRBJ1-2, with D perhaps matching TRBD1 (5 bases). CDR3 length equals 12 residues. Germline V gene sequence: CDR1 SGHVS, CDR2 FQNEAQ. Trimming removed 5 bases at V and 5 bases at J, with 9 bases between. This CDR3 is CASSEDTYGYTF. CDR3 nucleotide sequence: TGTGCCAGCAGCGAGGACACATATGGCTACACCTTC.

The V gene is TRBV9, the J gene TRBJ1-3; D uncertain. V lost 4 bases and J lost 1, with 18 bases in between. The CDR3 spans 17 residues. Germline V gives CDR1 SGDLS, CDR2 YYNGEE. The CDR3 loop reads CASSPFHRRASGNTIYF. The CDR3 region has the DNA TGTGCCAGCAGCCCATTCCATCGGAGGGCGTCTGGAAACACCATATATTTT.

The chain uses TRBV10-3 and TRBJ1-1, with D perhaps TRBD1 (5 bases). Germline V gene data show CDR1 as ENHRY and CDR2 as SYGVKD. This CDR3 comprises 11 residues. The ends were cut back, 4 bases at V and 10 bases at J, with 10 bases in the middle. DNA of the CDR3: TGTGCCATCAGTGGGGGCCCACGAGCTTTCTTT. It specifies CAISGGPRAFF.